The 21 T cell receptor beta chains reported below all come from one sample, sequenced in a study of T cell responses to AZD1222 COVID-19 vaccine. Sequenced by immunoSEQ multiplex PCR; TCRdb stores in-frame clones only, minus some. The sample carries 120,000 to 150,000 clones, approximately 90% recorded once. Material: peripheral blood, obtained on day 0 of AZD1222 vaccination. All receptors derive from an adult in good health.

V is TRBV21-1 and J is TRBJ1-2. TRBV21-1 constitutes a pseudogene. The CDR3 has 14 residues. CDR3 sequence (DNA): TGTGCCAGCAGCAAAGCGCGGGGGGCCATTTGCAACACCTTC. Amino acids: CASSKARGAICNTF.

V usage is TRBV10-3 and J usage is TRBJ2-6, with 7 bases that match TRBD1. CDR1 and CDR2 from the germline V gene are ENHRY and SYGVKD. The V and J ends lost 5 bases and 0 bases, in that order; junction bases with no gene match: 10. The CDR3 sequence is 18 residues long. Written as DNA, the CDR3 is TGTGCCATCAGTTCTGCGACAGGGCGAGGCTCTGGGGCCAACGTCCTGACTTTC. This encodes CAISSATGRGSGANVLTF.

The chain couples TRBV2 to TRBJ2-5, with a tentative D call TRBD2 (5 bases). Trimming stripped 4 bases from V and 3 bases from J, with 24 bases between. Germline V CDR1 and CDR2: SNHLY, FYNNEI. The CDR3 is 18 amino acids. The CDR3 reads CASSVPRVWGGLEETQYF. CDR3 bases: TGTGCCAGCAGTGTTCCGAGGGTCTGGGGTGGACTTGAAGAGACCCAGTACTTC.

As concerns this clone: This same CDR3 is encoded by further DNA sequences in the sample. CDR3 coding DNA: TGTGCCAGCTCACCACCGGGGGGATACGAGCAGTACTTC. Its protein is CASSPPGGYEQYF. The chain joins TRBV18 to TRBJ2-7, with D possibly matching TRBD2 (6 bases). CDR1 and CDR2 from the germline V gene are KGHSH and LQKENI. V gave up 0 bases and J gave up 4 bases, with 7 bases separating them. The CDR3 loop spans 13 amino acids.

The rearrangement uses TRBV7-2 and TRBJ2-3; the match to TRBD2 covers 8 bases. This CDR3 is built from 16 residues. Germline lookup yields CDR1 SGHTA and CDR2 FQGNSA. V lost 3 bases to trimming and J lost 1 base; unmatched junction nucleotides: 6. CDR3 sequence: CASSFTSGGGTDTQYF. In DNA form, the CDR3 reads TGTGCCAGCAGCTTCACTAGCGGCGGGGGCACAGATACGCAGTATTTT.

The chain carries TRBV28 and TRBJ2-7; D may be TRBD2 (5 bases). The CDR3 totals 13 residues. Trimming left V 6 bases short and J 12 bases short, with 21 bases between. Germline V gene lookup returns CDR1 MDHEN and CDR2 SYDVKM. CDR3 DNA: TGTGCCAGCAGCCGGCCCTCCTCGGGGTTCTGGTACTTC. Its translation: CASSRPSSGFWYF.

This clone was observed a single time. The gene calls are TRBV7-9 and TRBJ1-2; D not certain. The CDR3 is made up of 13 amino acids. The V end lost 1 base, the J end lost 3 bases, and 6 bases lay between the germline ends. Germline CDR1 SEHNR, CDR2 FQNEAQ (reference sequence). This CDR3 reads CASSLEGYYGYTF. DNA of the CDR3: TGTGCCAGCAGCTTAGAAGGATACTATGGCTACACCTTC.

Here the CDR3 DNA reads TGCGCCAGCAGCCCCGGATTACAAGAGACCCAGTACTTC. It specifies CASSPGLQETQYF. The V gene is TRBV5-1, the J gene TRBJ2-5; D remains ambiguous. Germline lookup yields CDR1 SGHRS and CDR2 YFSETQ. The CDR3 sequence is 13 residues long. Trimming pared 4 bases from V and 2 bases from J, leaving 9 bases between.

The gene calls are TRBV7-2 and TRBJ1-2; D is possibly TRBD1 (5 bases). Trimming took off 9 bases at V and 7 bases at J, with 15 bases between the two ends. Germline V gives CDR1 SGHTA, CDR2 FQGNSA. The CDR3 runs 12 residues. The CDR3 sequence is CASDSGLSGYTF. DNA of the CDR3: TGTGCCAGTGATTCAGGGTTAAGTGGCTACACCTTC.

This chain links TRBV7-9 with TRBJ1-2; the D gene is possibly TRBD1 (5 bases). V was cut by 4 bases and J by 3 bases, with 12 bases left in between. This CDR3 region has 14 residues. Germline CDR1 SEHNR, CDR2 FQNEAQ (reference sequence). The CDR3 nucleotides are TGTGCCAGCAGCTCCCCCTGGGGGGACTATGGCTACACCTTC. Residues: CASSSPWGDYGYTF.

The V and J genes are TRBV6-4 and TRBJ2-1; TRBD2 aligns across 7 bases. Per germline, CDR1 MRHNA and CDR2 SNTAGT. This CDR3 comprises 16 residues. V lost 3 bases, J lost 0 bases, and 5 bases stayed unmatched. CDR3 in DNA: TGTGCCAGCAGTGAAAGCGGGGCCTACTCCTACAATGAGCAGTTCTTC. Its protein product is CASSESGAYSYNEQFF.

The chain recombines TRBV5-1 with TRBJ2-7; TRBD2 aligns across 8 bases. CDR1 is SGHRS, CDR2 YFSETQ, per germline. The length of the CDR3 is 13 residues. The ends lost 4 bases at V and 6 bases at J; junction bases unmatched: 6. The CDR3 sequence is CASSPGLAGEQYF. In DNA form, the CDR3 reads TGCGCCAGCAGCCCCGGACTAGCAGGCGAGCAGTACTTC.

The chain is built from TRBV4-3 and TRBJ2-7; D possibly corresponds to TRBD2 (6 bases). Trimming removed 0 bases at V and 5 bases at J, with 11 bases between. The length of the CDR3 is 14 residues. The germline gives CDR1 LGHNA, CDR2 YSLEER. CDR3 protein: CASSQDKRRDEQYF. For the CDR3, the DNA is TGCGCCAGCAGCCAAGATAAACGGAGGGACGAGCAGTACTTC.

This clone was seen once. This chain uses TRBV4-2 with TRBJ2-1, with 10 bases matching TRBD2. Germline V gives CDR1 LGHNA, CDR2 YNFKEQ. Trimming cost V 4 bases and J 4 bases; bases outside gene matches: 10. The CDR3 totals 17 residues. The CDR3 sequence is CASSPHLAGDSYNEQFF. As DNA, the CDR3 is TGTGCCAGCAGCCCCCACCTAGCGGGAGATTCTTACAATGAGCAGTTCTTC.

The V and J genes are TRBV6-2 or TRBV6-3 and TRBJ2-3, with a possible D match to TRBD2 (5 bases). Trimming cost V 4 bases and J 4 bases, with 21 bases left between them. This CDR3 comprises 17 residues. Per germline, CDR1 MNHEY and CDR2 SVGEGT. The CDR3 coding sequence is TGTGCCAGCAGTTTCCCAACTAGTTTCGGGGAATCAGATACGCAGTATTTT. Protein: CASSFPTSFGESDTQYF.

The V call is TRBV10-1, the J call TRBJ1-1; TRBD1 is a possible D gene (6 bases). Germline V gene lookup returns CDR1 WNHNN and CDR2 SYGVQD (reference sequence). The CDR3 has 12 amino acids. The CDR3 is CAFPGVNTEAFF. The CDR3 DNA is TGCGCGTTCCCAGGGGTGAACACTGAAGCTTTCTTT.

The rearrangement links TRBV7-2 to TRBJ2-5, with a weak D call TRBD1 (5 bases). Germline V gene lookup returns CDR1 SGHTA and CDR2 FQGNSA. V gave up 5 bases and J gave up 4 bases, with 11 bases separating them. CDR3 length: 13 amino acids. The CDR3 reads CASSRDRRETQYF. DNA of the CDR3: TGTGCCAGCAGCCGAGACAGACGAGAGACCCAGTACTTC.

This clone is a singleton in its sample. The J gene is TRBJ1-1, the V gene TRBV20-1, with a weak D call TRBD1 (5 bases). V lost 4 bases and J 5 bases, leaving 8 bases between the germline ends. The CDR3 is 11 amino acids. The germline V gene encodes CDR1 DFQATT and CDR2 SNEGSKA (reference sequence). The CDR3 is CSAKGVTEAFF. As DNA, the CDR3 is TGCAGTGCTAAAGGGGTGACTGAAGCTTTCTTT.

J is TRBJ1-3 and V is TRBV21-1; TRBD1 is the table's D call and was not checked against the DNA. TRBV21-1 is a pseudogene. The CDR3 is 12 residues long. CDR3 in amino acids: CASSKQGNTIYF. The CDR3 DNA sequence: TGTGCCAGCAGCAAACAAGGAAACACCATATATTTT.

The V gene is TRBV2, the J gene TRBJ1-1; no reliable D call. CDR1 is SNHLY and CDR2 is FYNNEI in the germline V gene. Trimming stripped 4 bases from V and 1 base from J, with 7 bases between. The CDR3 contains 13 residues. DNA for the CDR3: TGTGCCAGCAGTGCAGGATCGAACACTGAAGCTTTCTTT. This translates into CASSAGSNTEAFF.

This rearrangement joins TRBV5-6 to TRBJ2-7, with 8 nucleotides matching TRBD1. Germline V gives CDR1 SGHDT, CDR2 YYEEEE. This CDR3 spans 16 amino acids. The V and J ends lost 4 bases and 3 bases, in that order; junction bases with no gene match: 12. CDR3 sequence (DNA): TGTGCCAGCAGCACTGACAGGGGAGTTTCTATCTACGAGCAGTACTTC. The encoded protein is CASSTDRGVSIYEQYF.